At least ten counts were recorded for the clone carrying this T cell receptor beta chain. The antigen is undetermined. Read data end 3 residues before the CDR3 end; the end is taken from the germline J gene. This sample stems from a study of T cell clonality in common variable immunodeficiency. The V end was cut by 1 base, the J end by 10 bases, with 16 bases between. The CDR3 loop spans 15 amino acids. The germline gives CDR1 KGHSH, CDR2 LQKENI. Notes on the study in general: Shared TCRbeta clones were fewer between CVID subjects than controls.

CVID and control samples used equivalent genomic DNA input. Assay: immunoSEQ multiplex PCR; the TCRdb copy retains only in-frame clones and omits some. There are some 38,000 clones in the sample, none observed a single time. This receptor was identified in a person aged 18-70 years in good health. The rearrangement links TRBV18 to TRBJ1-4; tentatively, D is TRBD1 (5 bases). Sequenced input: peripheral blood mononuclear cells. Partial CDR3 DNA: TGTGCCAGCTCACCACTTGAAGGGGAGACGGGAAAA. Translated, it gives CASSPLEGETGK. The entire CDR3 protein is CASSPLEGETGKLFF.